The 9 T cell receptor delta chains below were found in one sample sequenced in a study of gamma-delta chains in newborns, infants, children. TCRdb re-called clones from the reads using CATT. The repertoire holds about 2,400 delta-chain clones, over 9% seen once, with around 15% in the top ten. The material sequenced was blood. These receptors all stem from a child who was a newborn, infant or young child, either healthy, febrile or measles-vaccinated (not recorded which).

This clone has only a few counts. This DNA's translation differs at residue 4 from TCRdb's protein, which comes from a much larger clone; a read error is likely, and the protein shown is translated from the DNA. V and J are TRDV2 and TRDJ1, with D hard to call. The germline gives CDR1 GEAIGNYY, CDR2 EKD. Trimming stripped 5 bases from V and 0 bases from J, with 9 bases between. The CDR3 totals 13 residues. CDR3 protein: CACAVLNTDKLIF. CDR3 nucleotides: TGTGCCTGTGCCGTCCTTAACACCGATAAACTCATCTTT.

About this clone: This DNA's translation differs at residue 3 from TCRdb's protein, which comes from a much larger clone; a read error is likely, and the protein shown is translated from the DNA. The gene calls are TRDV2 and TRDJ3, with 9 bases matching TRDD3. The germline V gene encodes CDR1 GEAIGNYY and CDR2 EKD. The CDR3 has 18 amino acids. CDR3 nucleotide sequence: TGTGCCAGTGACACCGTGGGGATACGCTCCTGGGACACCCGACAGATGTTTTTC. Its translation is CASDTVGIRSWDTRQMFF.

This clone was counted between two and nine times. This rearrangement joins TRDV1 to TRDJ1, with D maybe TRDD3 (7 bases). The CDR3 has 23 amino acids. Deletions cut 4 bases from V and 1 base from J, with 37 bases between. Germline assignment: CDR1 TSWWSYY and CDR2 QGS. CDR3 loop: CALGVGPSLPGGPYRGTTDKLIF. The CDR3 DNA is TGTGCTCTTGGGGTGGGGCCTTCCCTCCCTGGGGGCCCCTACCGGGGAACCACCGATAAACTCATCTTT.

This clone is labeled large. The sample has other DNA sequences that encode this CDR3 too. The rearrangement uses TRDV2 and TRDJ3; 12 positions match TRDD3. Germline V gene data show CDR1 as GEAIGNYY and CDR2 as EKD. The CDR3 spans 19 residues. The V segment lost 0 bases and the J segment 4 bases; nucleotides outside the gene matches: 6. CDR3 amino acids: CACDTVGLGDTWDTRQMFF. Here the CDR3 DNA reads TGTGCCTGTGACACCGTGGGACTGGGGGATACTTGGGACACCCGACAGATGTTTTTC.

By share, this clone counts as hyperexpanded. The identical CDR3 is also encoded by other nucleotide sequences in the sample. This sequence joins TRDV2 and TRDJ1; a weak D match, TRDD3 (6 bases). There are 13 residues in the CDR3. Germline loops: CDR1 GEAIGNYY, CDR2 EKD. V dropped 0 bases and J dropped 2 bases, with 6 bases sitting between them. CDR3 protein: CACDTWGTDKLIF. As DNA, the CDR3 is TGTGCCTGTGACACCTGGGGGACCGATAAACTCATCTTT.

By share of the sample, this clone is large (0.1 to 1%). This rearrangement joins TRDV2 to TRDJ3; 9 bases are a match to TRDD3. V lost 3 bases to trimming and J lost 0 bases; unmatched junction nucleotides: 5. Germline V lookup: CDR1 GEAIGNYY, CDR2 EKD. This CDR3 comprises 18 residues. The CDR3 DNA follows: TGTGCCTGTGACCCACTGGGGGAAAGCTCCTGGGACACCCGACAGATGTTTTTC. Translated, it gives CACDPLGESSWDTRQMFF.

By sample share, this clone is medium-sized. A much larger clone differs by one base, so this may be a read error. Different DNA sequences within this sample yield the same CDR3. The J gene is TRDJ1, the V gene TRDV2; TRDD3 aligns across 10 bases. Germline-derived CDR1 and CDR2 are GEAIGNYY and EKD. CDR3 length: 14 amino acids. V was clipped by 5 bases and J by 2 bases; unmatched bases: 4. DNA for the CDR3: TGTGCCTGTGCCATACTGGGGGATACCGATAAACTCATCTTT. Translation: CACAILGDTDKLIF.

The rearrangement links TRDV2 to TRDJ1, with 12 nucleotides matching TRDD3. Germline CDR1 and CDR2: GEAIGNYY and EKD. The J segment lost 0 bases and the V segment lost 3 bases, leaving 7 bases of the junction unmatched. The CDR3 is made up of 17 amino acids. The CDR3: CACDALGDTRYTDKLIF. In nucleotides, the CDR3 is TGTGCCTGTGACGCCCTGGGGGATACGCGTTACACCGATAAACTCATCTTT.

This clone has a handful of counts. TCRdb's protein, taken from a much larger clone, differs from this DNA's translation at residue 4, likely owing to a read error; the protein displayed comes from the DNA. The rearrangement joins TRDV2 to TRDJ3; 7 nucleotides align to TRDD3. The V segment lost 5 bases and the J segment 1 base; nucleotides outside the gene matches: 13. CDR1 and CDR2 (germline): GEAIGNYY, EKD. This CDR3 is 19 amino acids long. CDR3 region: CACAVLGMEWSWDTRQMFF. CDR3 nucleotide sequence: TGTGCCTGTGCCGTACTGGGGATGGAATGGTCCTGGGACACCCGACAGATGTTTTTC.